Listed below are T cell receptor beta chains from one sample, sequenced in a study of blood T cell repertoires in COVID-19. Clones were read by immunoSEQ multiplex PCR, and TCRdb kept only the in-frame ones, dropping some. In the table there are some 380,000 clones, approximately 77% of which are singletons. Material: peripheral blood. The receptors here all came from a human donor with acute or convalescent COVID-19. The donor label of this sample is uncertain. Each CDR3 is given with its conserved first and last residue. Each record gives: D gene, V gene, clone size, J gene, CDR3 protein, CDR3 DNA. The D gene is left open where the match is weak. The size field is filled for only some rows; it gives once, few, many or a size class.

d_call: TRBD2; v_call: TRBV2; clone_size: once; j_call: TRBJ2-1; cdr3_aa: CASRTSGHNEQFF; cdr3_nt: TGTGCCAGCCGGACTAGCGGACACAATGAGCAGTTCTTC
d_call: TRBD1; v_call: TRBV12-5; clone_size: .; j_call: TRBJ2-5; cdr3_aa: CASGLPRTLQGPRETQYF; cdr3_nt: TGTGCTAGTGGTTTGCCCCGCACTCTACAGGGGCCCAGGGAGACCCAGTACTTC
d_call: .; v_call: TRBV28; clone_size: .; j_call: TRBJ1-5; cdr3_aa: CASSVHGSNQPQHF; cdr3_nt: TGTGCCAGCAGTGTCCACGGTAGCAATCAGCCCCAGCATTTT
d_call: .; v_call: TRBV7-2; clone_size: .; j_call: TRBJ2-7; cdr3_aa: CASSYPEASYEQYF; cdr3_nt: TGTGCCAGCAGCTACCCTGAAGCCTCCTACGAGCAGTACTTC
d_call: .; v_call: TRBV19; clone_size: few; j_call: TRBJ2-1; cdr3_aa: CASSRNRGDEQFF; cdr3_nt: TGTGCCAGTAGTCGCAATAGAGGCGATGAGCAGTTCTTC
d_call: TRBD1; v_call: TRBV5-1; clone_size: .; j_call: TRBJ2-5; cdr3_aa: CASFKTGQQETQYF; cdr3_nt: TGCGCCAGCTTCAAAACGGGACAGCAAGAGACCCAGTACTTC
d_call: TRBD1; v_call: TRBV11-3; clone_size: .; j_call: TRBJ1-6; cdr3_aa: CASSLVCQGAHRSYNSPLHF; cdr3_nt: TGTGCCAGCAGCTTAGTCTGCCAGGGGGCCCACCGCTCCTATAATTCACCCCTCCACTTT
d_call: .; v_call: TRBV18; clone_size: .; j_call: TRBJ2-2; cdr3_aa: CASSLLARGSYGELFF; cdr3_nt: TGTGCCAGCTCACTACTCGCGCGAGGGTCCTACGGGGAGCTGTTTTTT
d_call: TRBD1; v_call: TRBV6-5; clone_size: .; j_call: TRBJ1-5; cdr3_aa: CASSSGTGASQHF; cdr3_nt: TGTGCCAGCAGCTCCGGGACAGGGGCGTCCCAGCATTTT
d_call: .; v_call: TRBV7-6; clone_size: once; j_call: TRBJ1-1; cdr3_aa: CASSLESQGSEAFF; cdr3_nt: TGTGCCAGCAGCTTAGAGTCACAGGGTTCTGAAGCTTTCTTT
d_call: .; v_call: TRBV29-1; clone_size: once; j_call: TRBJ1-4; cdr3_aa: CSVANSPNEKLFF; cdr3_nt: TGCAGCGTCGCTAACAGCCCTAATGAAAAACTGTTTTTT
d_call: TRBD1; v_call: TRBV5-1; clone_size: .; j_call: TRBJ1-1; cdr3_aa: CASGAGTGGLNTEAFF; cdr3_nt: TGCGCCAGCGGAGCCGGGACAGGGGGCCTAAACACTGAAGCTTTCTTT
d_call: .; v_call: TRBV4-2; clone_size: .; j_call: TRBJ1-2; cdr3_aa: CASSLGGVGPTRPNYGYTF; cdr3_nt: TGTGCCAGCAGCCTTGGAGGGGTGGGACCCACGAGGCCAAACTATGGCTACACCTTC
d_call: TRBD1; v_call: TRBV29-1; clone_size: .; j_call: TRBJ2-3; cdr3_aa: CSVAGGDRGLADTQYF; cdr3_nt: TGCAGCGTTGCCGGTGGGGACAGGGGATTAGCAGATACGCAGTATTTT
d_call: .; v_call: TRBV6-5; clone_size: .; j_call: TRBJ2-2; cdr3_aa: CASSRQTGLFF; cdr3_nt: TGTGCCAGCAGTCGCCAGACAGGGCTGTTTTTT
d_call: .; v_call: TRBV7-9; clone_size: .; j_call: TRBJ1-5; cdr3_aa: CASSLDGSGQPQHF; cdr3_nt: TGTGCCAGCAGCTTAGACGGCTCGGGGCAGCCCCAGCATTTT
d_call: TRBD2; v_call: TRBV6-5; clone_size: .; j_call: TRBJ2-2; cdr3_aa: CASQREVTGELFF; cdr3_nt: TGTGCCAGCCAGCGGGAGGTCACCGGGGAGCTGTTTTTT
d_call: .; v_call: TRBV28; clone_size: .; j_call: TRBJ1-2; cdr3_aa: CASSVGASVVGYTF; cdr3_nt: TGTGCCAGCAGTGTAGGGGCCTCTGTCGTTGGCTACACCTTC
d_call: TRBD2; v_call: TRBV27; clone_size: .; j_call: TRBJ2-3; cdr3_aa: CASRSPGLAGGLGRDTQYF; cdr3_nt: TGTGCCAGCAGATCTCCGGGACTAGCGGGGGGGCTGGGGAGAGATACGCAGTATTTT
d_call: .; v_call: TRBV11-2; clone_size: few; j_call: TRBJ2-2; cdr3_aa: CASSLVAGTNTGELFF; cdr3_nt: TGTGCCAGCAGCTTAGTTGCAGGGACGAACACCGGGGAGCTGTTTTTT
d_call: .; v_call: TRBV18; clone_size: .; j_call: TRBJ1-1; cdr3_aa: CASSPPQRTEAFF; cdr3_nt: TGTGCCAGCTCACCACCCCAGCGCACTGAAGCTTTCTTT
d_call: TRBD1; v_call: TRBV5-1; clone_size: .; j_call: TRBJ1-1; cdr3_aa: CASSFRQGRYTEAFF; cdr3_nt: TGCGCCAGCAGCTTTAGACAGGGAAGGTACACTGAAGCTTTCTTT
d_call: .; v_call: TRBV5-1; clone_size: .; j_call: TRBJ1-4; cdr3_aa: CASSLDLATNEKLFF; cdr3_nt: TGCGCCAGCAGCCTGGACCTAGCAACTAATGAAAAACTGTTTTTT
d_call: .; v_call: TRBV11-3; clone_size: .; j_call: TRBJ1-1; cdr3_aa: CASSLTGNTEAFF; cdr3_nt: TGTGCCAGCAGCTTAACAGGGAACACTGAAGCTTTCTTT
d_call: TRBD1; v_call: TRBV7-7; clone_size: .; j_call: TRBJ2-2; cdr3_aa: CASSPLSGTVNTGELFF; cdr3_nt: TGTGCCAGCAGCCCGCTATCCGGGACAGTTAACACCGGGGAGCTGTTTTTT
d_call: .; v_call: TRBV2; clone_size: .; j_call: TRBJ2-5; cdr3_aa: CASTVSRETQYF; cdr3_nt: TGTGCCAGTACGGTGAGCCGAGAGACCCAGTACTTC
d_call: TRBD1; v_call: TRBV2; clone_size: .; j_call: TRBJ1-6; cdr3_aa: CASADRDSYNSPLHF; cdr3_nt: TGTGCCAGCGCGGACAGGGATTCCTATAATTCACCCCTCCACTTT
d_call: .; v_call: TRBV6-6; clone_size: .; j_call: TRBJ2-5; cdr3_aa: CASMRSQQETQYF; cdr3_nt: TGTGCCAGCATGCGGAGCCAACAAGAGACCCAGTACTTC
d_call: .; v_call: TRBV29-1; clone_size: .; j_call: TRBJ1-2; cdr3_aa: CSVRRDWANYGYTF; cdr3_nt: TGCAGCGTTAGGCGGGACTGGGCCAACTATGGCTACACCTTC
d_call: TRBD1; v_call: TRBV28; clone_size: .; j_call: TRBJ1-6; cdr3_aa: CASTTGTGVGSPLHF; cdr3_nt: TGTGCCAGCACTACCGGGACAGGGGTGGGGTCACCCCTCCACTTT
d_call: TRBD1; v_call: TRBV10-2; clone_size: .; j_call: TRBJ1-2; cdr3_aa: CASTRDRDYVGYTF; cdr3_nt: TGCGCCAGCACCCGGGACAGAGACTATGTTGGCTACACCTTC
d_call: .; v_call: TRBV4-1; clone_size: .; j_call: TRBJ1-1; cdr3_aa: CASSVTGPSPTEAFF; cdr3_nt: TGCGCCAGCAGCGTAACCGGGCCTAGCCCCACTGAAGCTTTCTTT
d_call: TRBD2; v_call: TRBV6-6; clone_size: .; j_call: TRBJ2-1; cdr3_aa: CASSPGGVAGSNEQFF; cdr3_nt: TGTGCCAGCAGTCCGGGGGGAGTAGCGGGGAGCAATGAGCAGTTCTTC
d_call: .; v_call: TRBV6-6; clone_size: .; j_call: TRBJ1-2; cdr3_aa: CASSREGPERWGYTF; cdr3_nt: TGTGCCAGCAGCCGGGAGGGTCCCGAAAGGTGGGGCTACACCTTC
d_call: TRBD2; v_call: TRBV10-2; clone_size: .; j_call: TRBJ2-3; cdr3_aa: CASSYPSGSVSDTQYF; cdr3_nt: TGCGCCAGCAGTTATCCTAGCGGGAGTGTCTCAGATACGCAGTATTTT
d_call: .; v_call: TRBV2; clone_size: .; j_call: TRBJ1-2; cdr3_aa: CATSWGSYGYTF; cdr3_nt: TGTGCCACGTCCTGGGGCAGCTATGGCTACACCTTC